This T cell receptor beta chain was captured by sequencing in a study of OX40 agonist ivuxolimab in advanced cancers. As for the study in general: Prior therapy, whether anti-PD-1, anti-PD-L1 or anti-CTLA-4, was allowed, and roughly 40% had some. Study-wide results and caveats: At 0.1 to 3.0 mg/kg, clonal expansion of CD4+ and CD8+ blood T cells had occurred by week 6. Partial responders at 0.1-3.0 mg/kg had among the lowest clonal expansion.

Method: immunoSEQ multiplex PCR; TCRdb's copy keeps in-frame clones and lacks some. The sample contains about 77,000 clones, 85% of which appear only once. As to this clone: What it binds is not known.

CDR1 is SGHAT, CDR2 FQDESV, per germline (reference sequence). The CDR3 is 18 amino acids. Trimming removed 5 bases from V and 5 bases from J, with 25 bases in between. The receptor was derived from an adult with an advanced solid tumor such as melanoma, head and neck, liver or kidney cancer. The sequences come from CD4+ or CD8+ T cells sorted from blood, collected in a trial of the OX40 agonist ivuxolimab. The chain is built from TRBV11-1 and TRBJ2-1; possible D gene TRBD1, 5 bases. The CDR3 nucleotides read TGTGCCAGCAGCCCTCATGGGGCAAGCCGGTTACCCGACAATGAGCAGTTCTTC. Translating gives CASSPHGASRLPDNEQFF.